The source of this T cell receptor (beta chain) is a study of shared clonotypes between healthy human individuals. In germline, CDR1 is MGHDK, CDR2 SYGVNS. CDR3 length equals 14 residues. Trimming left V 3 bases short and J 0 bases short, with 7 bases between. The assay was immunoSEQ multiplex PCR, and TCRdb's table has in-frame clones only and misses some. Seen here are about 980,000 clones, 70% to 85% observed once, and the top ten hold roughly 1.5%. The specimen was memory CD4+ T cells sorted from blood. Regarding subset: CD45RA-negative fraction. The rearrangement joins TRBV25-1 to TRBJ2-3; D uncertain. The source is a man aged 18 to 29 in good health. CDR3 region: CASSDPISTDTQYF. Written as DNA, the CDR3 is TGTGCCAGCAGTGACCCCATAAGCACAGATACGCAGTATTTT.